Sequencing of this T cell receptor (beta chain) was carried out in a study of T cell responses to AZD1222 COVID-19 vaccine. Notes on the study in general: In a largely white British group with more females than males, clonal diversity was possibly underestimated. Repertoire collection took place solely once the T cell response had peaked.

The method was immunoSEQ multiplex PCR; TCRdb's version includes in-frame clones alone and lacks a portion of them. The sample contains roughly 140,000 clones, around 89% of which appear only once. Turning to this clone: Its antigen is unidentified.

V was trimmed by 4 bases and J by 7 bases, leaving 16 bases between them. CDR1 and CDR2 (germline): SQVTM, ANQGSEA. This CDR3 region has 13 residues. The chain is built from TRBV29-1 and TRBJ1-2, with unresolved D. The sequence was collected from an adult in good health. This specimen was peripheral blood, taken on day 0 of AZD1222 vaccination. The DNA for the CDR3 is TGCAGCGTTGTGGAGGGAGCCGCGTTTGGCTACACCTTC. Translated: CSVVEGAAFGYTF.